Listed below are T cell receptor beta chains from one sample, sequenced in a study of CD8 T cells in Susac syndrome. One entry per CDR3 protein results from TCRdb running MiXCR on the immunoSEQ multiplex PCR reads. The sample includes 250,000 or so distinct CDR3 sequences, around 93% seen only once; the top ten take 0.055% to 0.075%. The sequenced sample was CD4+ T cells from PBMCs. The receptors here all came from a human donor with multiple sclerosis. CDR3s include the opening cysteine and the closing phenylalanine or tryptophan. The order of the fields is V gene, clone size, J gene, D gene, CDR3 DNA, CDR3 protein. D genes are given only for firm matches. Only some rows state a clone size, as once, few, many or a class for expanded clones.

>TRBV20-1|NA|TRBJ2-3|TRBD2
TGCAGTGCTCGGACTAGCGGGAGGCCGTGGACGCAGTATTTT
CSARTSGRPWTQYF
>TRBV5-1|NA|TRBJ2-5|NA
TGCGCCAGCAGCTATGACGGTTTCCAAGAGACCCAGTACTTC
CASSYDGFQETQYF
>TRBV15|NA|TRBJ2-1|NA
TGTGCCACCAGCAGGATGCTTTTAGCGAGTGAGCAGTTCTTC
CATSRMLLASEQFF
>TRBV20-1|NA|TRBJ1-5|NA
TGCAGTGCTAGGGACCCAAATAGCAATCAGCCCCAGCATTTT
CSARDPNSNQPQHF
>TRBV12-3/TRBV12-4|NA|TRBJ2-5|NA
TGTGCCAGCAGTTTAGAGCTCCGAGGGGAGACCCAGTACTTC
CASSLELRGETQYF
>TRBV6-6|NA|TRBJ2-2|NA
TGTGCCAGCACCCGGACCGGGAGCACCGGGGAGCTGTTTTTT
CASTRTGSTGELFF
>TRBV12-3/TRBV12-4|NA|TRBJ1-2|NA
TGTGCCAGCACCGGAGGGGGGCCTGCCTTAGGCTACACCTTC
CASTGGGPALGYTF
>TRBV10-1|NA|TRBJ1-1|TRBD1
TGCGCCAGCAGTGAGTGGACAGGGAGTGAAGCTTTCTTT
CASSEWTGSEAFF
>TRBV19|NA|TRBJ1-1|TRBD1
TGTGCCAGTAGGTTGCAGGGGGATATGAACACTGAAGCTTTCTTT
CASRLQGDMNTEAFF
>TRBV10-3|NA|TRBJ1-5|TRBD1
TGTGCCATCAGTGAGGCGGACAGGGATAGCAATCAGCCCCAGCATTTT
CAISEADRDSNQPQHF
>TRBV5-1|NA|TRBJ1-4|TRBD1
TGCGCCAGCAGCCTGGGACAGGGGGTAACTAATGAAAAACTGTTTTTT
CASSLGQGVTNEKLFF
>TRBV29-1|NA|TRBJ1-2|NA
TGCAGCGTTGAAGACCAGGGTAGAGGTGGCTACACCTTC
CSVEDQGRGGYTF
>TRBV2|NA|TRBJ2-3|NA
TGTGCCAGCAGTGACCCACTAGATACGCAGTATTTT
CASSDPLDTQYF
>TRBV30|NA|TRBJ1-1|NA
TGTGCCTGGAGTCGGGGTCTTCCCTTGAACACTGAAGCTTTCTTT
CAWSRGLPLNTEAFF
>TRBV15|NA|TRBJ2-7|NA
TGTGCCACCAGCAGAAGAAGCCGGGACCCCTACGAGCAGTACTTC
CATSRRSRDPYEQYF
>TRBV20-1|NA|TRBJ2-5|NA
TGCAGTGCTAGCGGTCTGGGAGACCGAGACCCAGAGACCCAGTACTTC
CSASGLGDRDPETQYF
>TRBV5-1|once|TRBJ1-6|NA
TGCGCCAGCAGCTTCATGGGGGGCGCAGGGTCACCCCTCCACTTT
CASSFMGGAGSPLHF
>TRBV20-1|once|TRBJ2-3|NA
TGCAGTGCTACAGGAATTGGGGGAGGCCTCGATACGCAGTATTTT
CSATGIGGGLDTQYF
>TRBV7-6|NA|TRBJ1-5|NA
TGTGCCAGCAGCCCCCGGACAGGCAATCAGCCCCAGCATTTT
CASSPRTGNQPQHF
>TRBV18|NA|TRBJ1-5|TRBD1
TGTGCCAGCTCACCACTAAAACAGGGGGTTGGGGATCAGCCCCAGCATTTT
CASSPLKQGVGDQPQHF
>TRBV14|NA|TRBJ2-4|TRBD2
TGTGCCAGCAGCCTAGCGGGAGCCAAAAACATTCAGTACTTC
CASSLAGAKNIQYF
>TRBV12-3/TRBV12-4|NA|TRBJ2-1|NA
TGTGCCAGCAGTTTCAAGGGGATCGCGTACAATGAGCAGTTCTTC
CASSFKGIAYNEQFF
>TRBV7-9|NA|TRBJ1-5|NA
TGTGCCAGCAGCGCAGGGAGGATGAATAGCAATCAGCCCCAGCATTTT
CASSAGRMNSNQPQHF
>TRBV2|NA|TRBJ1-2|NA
TGTGCCAGCAGTCTGGGTCATCCTCCCTATGGCTACACCTTC
CASSLGHPPYGYTF
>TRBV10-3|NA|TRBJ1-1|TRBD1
TGTGCCATCAGTGAGTCAGGGGGTCAGGGGGGCACTGAAGCTTTCTTT
CAISESGGQGGTEAFF
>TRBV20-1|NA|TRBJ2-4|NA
TGCAGTGCTAATATAGGGGGGTTAGCCAAAAACATTCAGTACTTC
CSANIGGLAKNIQYF
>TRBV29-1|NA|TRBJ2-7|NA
TGCAGCGTTTTCCGGGACACAGACTACGAGCAGTACTTC
CSVFRDTDYEQYF
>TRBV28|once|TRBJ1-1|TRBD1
TGTGCCAGCAGTATACCGGGACAGATCAACACTGAAGCTTTCTTT
CASSIPGQINTEAFF
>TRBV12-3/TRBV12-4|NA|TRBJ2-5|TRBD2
TGTGCCAGCAGGGCAGGACTCCTAGCGGGAGCTCAAGAGACCCAGTACTTC
CASRAGLLAGAQETQYF
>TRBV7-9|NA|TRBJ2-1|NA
TGTGCCAGCAGAGCCGGGACGGCCATTTACAATGAGCAGTTCTTC
CASRAGTAIYNEQFF
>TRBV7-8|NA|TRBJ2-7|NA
TGTGCCAGCAGCGGTGGTGGGGGGGCCTCCTACGAGCAGTACTTC
CASSGGGGASYEQYF
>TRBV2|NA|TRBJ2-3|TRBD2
TGTGCCAGCAGTGAAGCTCGAGCGGGGGGGCGGGATACGCAGTATTTT
CASSEARAGGRDTQYF
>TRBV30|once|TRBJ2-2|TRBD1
TGTGCCTGGAGTAGAGGGGGCGGAACCGGGGAGCTGTTTTTT
CAWSRGGGTGELFF
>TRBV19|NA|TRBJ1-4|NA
TGTGCCTGCTCGAACTGGCCAAATGAAAAACTGTTTTTT
CACSNWPNEKLFF
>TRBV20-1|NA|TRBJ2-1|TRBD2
TGCAGTGCTGGACTAGCGGGAGTAGTAAATGAGCAGTTCTTC
CSAGLAGVVNEQFF
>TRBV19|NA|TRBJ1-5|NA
TGTGCCAGTAGTATAGGCAGGTATAGCAATCAGCCCCAGCATTTT
CASSIGRYSNQPQHF
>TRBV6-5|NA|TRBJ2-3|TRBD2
TGTGCCAGCAGTTACTTGGGACTAGCGGGGGGGCCGCGGACGCAGTATTTT
CASSYLGLAGGPRTQYF
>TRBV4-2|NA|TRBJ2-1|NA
TGTGCCAGCGGTAACTACCCAGAGCAGTTCTTC
CASGNYPEQFF
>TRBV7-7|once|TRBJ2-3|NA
TGTGCCAGCAGCTCAGCCGGGACGCACGATACGCAGTATTTT
CASSSAGTHDTQYF